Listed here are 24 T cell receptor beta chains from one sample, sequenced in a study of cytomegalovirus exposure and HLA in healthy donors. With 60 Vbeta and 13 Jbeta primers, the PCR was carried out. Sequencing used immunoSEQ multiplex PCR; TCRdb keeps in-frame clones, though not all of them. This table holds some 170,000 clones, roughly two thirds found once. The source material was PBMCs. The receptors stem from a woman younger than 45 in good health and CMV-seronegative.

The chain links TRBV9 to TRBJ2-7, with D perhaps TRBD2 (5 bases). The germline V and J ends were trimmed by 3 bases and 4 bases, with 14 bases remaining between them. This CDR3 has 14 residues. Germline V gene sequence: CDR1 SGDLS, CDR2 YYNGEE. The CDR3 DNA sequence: TGTGCCAGCAGCGCTACTTCGGGCGGGTACGAGCAGTACTTC. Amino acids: CASSATSGGYEQYF.

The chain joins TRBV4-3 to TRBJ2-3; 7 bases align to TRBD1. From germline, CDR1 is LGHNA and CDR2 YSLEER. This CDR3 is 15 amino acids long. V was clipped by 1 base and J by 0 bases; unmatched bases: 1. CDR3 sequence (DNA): TGCGCCAGCAGCCAAGGACAGGGAAGCACAGATACGCAGTATTTT. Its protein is CASSQGQGSTDTQYF.

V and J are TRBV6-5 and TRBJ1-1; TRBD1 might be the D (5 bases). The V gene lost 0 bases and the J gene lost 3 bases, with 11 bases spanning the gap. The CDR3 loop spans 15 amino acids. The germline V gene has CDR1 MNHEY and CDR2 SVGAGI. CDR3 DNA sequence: TGTGCCAGCAGTTACTCAAATCCAGGGTACACTGAAGCTTTCTTT. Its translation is CASSYSNPGYTEAFF.

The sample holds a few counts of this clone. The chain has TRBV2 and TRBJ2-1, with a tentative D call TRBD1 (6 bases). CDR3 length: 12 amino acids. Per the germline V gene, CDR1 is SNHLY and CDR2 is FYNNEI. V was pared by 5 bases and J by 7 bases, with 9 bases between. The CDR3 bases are TGTGCCAGCAGTACTCAGGGGAATGAGCAGTTCTTC. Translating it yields CASSTQGNEQFF.

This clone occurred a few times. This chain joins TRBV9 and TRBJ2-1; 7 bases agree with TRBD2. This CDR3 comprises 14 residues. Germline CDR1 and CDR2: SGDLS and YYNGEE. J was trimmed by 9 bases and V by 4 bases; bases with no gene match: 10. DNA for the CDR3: TGTGCCAGCAGCCCCGGACTAGAAGCCCGTGAGCAGTTCTTC. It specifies CASSPGLEAREQFF.

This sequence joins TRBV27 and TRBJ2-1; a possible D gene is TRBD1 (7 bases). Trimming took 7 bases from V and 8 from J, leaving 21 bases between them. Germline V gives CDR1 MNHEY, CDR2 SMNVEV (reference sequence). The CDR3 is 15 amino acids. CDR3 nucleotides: TGTGCCAGCACCAGGGACAGCCGGGGGATCCATGAGCAGTTCTTC. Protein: CASTRDSRGIHEQFF.

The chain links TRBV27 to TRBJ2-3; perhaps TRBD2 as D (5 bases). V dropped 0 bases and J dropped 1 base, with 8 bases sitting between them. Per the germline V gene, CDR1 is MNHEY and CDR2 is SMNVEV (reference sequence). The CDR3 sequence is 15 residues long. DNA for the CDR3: TGTGCCAGCAGTTTATCTGTGAGGGGCACAGATACGCAGTATTTT. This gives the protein CASSLSVRGTDTQYF.

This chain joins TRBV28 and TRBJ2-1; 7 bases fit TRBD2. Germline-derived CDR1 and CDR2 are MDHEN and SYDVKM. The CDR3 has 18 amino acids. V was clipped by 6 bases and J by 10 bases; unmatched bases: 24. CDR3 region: CASSPPPWTRVIVGEQFF. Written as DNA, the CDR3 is TGTGCCAGCAGCCCTCCCCCTTGGACTAGAGTCATCGTCGGGGAGCAGTTCTTC.

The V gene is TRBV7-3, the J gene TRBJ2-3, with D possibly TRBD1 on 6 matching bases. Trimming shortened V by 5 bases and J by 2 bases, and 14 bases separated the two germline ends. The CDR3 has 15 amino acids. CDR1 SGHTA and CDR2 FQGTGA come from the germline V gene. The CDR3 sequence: CASSEPGQTTDTQYF. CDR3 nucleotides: TGTGCCAGCAGCGAACCTGGACAGACCACAGATACGCAGTATTTT.

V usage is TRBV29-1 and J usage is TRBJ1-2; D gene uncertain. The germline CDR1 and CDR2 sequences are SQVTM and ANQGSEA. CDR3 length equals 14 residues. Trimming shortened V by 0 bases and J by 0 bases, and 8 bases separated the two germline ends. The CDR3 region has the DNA TGCAGCGTTGAAGATGCCGGTTCTAACTATGGCTACACCTTC. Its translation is CSVEDAGSNYGYTF. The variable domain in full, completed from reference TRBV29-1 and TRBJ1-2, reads SAVISQKPSRDICQRGTSLTIQCQVDSQVTMMFWYRQQPGQSLTLIATANQGSEATYESGFVIDKFPISRPNLTFSTLTVSNMSPEDSSIYLCSVEDAGSNYGYTFGSGTRLTVV.

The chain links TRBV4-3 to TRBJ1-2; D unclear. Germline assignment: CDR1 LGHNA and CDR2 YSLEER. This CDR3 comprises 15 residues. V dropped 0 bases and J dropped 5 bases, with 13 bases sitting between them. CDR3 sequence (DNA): TGCGCCAGCAGCCAAGATAGCATAGCTGGTTATGGCTACACCTTC. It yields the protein CASSQDSIAGYGYTF.

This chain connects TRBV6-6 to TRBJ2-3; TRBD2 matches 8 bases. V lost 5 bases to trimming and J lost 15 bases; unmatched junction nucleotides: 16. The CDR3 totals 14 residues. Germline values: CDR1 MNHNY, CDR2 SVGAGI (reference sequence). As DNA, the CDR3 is TGTGCCAGCAGTCCTATGGGGTCCGGGACTAGATTTTATTTT. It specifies CASSPMGSGTRFYF.

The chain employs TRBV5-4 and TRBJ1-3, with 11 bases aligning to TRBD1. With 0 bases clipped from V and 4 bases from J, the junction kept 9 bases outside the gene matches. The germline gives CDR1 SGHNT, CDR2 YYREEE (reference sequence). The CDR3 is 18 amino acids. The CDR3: CASSLGGQGAVRGNTIYF. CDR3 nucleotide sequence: TGTGCCAGCAGCTTGGGAGGACAGGGGGCAGTGAGAGGAAACACCATATATTTT.

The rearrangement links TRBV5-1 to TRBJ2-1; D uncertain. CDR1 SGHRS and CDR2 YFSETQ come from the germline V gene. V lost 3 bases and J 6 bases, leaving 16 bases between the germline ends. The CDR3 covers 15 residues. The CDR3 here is CASSSLEADLNEQFF. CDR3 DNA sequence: TGCGCCAGCAGCTCACTTGAGGCGGATCTCAATGAGCAGTTCTTC.

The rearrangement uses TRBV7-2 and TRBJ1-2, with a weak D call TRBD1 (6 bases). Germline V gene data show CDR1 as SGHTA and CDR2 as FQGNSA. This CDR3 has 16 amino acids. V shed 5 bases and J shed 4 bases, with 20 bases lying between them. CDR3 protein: CASSQGGTGNLYGYTF. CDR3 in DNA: TGTGCCAGCAGCCAAGGGGGTACCGGGAACCTCTATGGCTACACCTTC.

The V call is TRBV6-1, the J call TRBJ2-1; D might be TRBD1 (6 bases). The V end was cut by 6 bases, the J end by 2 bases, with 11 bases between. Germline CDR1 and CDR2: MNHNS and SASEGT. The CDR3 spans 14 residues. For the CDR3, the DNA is TGTGCCAGCAGGACCTCAGGGGCCTACAATGAGCAGTTCTTC. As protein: CASRTSGAYNEQFF.

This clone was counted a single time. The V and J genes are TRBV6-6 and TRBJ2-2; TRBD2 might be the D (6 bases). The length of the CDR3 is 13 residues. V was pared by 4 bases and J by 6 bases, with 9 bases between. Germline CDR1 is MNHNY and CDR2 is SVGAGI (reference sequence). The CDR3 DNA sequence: TGTGCCAGCAGTTTGGAGGGCTCCGGGGAGCTGTTTTTT. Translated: CASSLEGSGELFF.

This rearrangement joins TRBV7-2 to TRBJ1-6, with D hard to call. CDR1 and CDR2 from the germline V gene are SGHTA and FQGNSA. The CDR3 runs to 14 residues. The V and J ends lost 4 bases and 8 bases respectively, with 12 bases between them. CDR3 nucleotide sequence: TGTGCCAGCAGCTCCCTGCGAGGGCATTCACCCCTCCACTTT. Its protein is CASSSLRGHSPLHF.

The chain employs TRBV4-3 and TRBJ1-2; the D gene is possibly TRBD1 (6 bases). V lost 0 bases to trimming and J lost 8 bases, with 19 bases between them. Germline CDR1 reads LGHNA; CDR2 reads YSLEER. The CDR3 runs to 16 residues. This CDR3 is CASSQDGTGRVVGYTF. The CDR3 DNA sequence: TGCGCCAGCAGCCAAGATGGAACAGGGAGGGTAGTCGGCTACACCTTC.

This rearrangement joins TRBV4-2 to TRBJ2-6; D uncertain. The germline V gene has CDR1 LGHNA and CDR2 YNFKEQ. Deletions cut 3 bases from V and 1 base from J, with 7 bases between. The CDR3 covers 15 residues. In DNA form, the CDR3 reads TGTGCCAGCAGCCAGGCCGCATCTGGGGCCAACGTCCTGACTTTC. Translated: CASSQAASGANVLTF.

CDR3: CASSWDRGNQPQHF. The CDR3 bases are TGTGCCAGCAGTTGGGACAGGGGGAATCAGCCCCAGCATTTT. The chain couples TRBV5-5 to TRBJ1-5; the match to TRBD1 covers 11 bases. CDR1 is SGHKS, CDR2 YYEKEE, per germline (reference sequence). The CDR3 sequence is 14 residues long. The V gene end was trimmed by 5 bases and the J gene end by 4 bases; junction bases not matched to a gene: 2.

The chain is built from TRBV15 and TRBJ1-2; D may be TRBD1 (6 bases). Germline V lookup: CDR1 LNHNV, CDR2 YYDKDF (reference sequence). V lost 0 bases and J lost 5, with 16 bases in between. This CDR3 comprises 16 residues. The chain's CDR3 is CATSRDWGTSSYGYTF. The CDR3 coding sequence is TGTGCCACCAGCAGAGATTGGGGGACATCTTCTTATGGCTACACCTTC.

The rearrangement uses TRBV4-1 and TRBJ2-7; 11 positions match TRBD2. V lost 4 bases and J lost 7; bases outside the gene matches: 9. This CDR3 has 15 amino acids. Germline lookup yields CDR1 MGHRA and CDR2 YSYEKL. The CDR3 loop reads CASSLIAGGPREQYF. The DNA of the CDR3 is TGCGCCAGCAGCCTTATAGCGGGAGGGCCGCGAGAGCAGTACTTC.

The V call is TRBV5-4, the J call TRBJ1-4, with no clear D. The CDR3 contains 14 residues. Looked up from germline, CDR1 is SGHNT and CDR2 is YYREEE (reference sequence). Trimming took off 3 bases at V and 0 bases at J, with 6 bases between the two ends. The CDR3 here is CASSSAATNEKLFF. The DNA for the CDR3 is TGTGCCAGCAGCTCGGCGGCAACTAATGAAAAACTGTTTTTT.